The 17 T cell receptor beta chains presented below share a single source sample, sequenced in a study of cytomegalovirus exposure and HLA in healthy donors. With 60 Vbeta and 13 Jbeta primers, the PCR was carried out. Libraries were prepared by immunoSEQ multiplex PCR; TCRdb keeps only in-frame clonotypes and omits some of them. The data hold about 130,000 clones, with roughly 79% observed a single time. The sample comprised PBMCs. The receptors were sampled from a woman between 40 and 50 years old in good health and CMV-seronegative.

The V call is TRBV6-5, the J call TRBJ1-5; tentative D call: TRBD1 (5 bases). The germline V and J ends were trimmed by 0 bases and 1 base, with 10 bases remaining between them. The CDR3 covers 16 residues. CDR1 and CDR2 from the germline V gene are MNHEY and SVGAGI. The CDR3 is CASSYSFGGSNQPQHF. The CDR3 DNA reads TGTGCCAGCAGTTACTCATTCGGGGGGAGCAATCAGCCCCAGCATTTT.

Concerning this clone itself: One end of the junction does not line up with germline, which may come from a read error. J is TRBJ2-5 and V is TRBV7-7; either TRBD1 or TRBD2 may fit D (5 bases each). Germline V gene sequence: CDR1 SSHAT, CDR2 FNYEAQ (reference sequence). This CDR3 is built from 14 residues. The CDR3 region is CASSLGVGGETQYF. The CDR3 DNA follows: TGTGCTAGCAGCTTAGGGGTTGGAGGAGAGACCCAGTACTTC.

The chain has TRBV5-4 and TRBJ1-4, with TRBD1 matching over 7 bases. The CDR3 has 15 residues. Germline assignment: CDR1 SGHNT and CDR2 YYREEE (reference sequence). J gave up 5 bases and V 3 bases, and 7 bases lay outside the gene matches. CDR3 DNA: TGTGCCAGCAGCTGGGGGACAGCTCCGAATGAAAAACTGTTTTTT. Translated: CASSWGTAPNEKLFF. The entire variable domain, with the rest obtained from reference TRBV5-4 and TRBJ1-4, is as follows: ETGVTQSPTHLIKTRGQQVTLRCSSQSGHNTVSWYQQALGQGPQFIFQYYREEENGRGNFPPRFSGLQFPNYSSELNVNALELDDSALYLCASSWGTAPNEKLFFGSGTQLSVL.

This chain connects TRBV2 to TRBJ2-5; TRBD2 agrees at 14 bases. Trimming cost V 7 bases and J 5 bases; bases outside gene matches: 9. There are 16 residues in the CDR3. Per the germline V gene, CDR1 is SNHLY and CDR2 is FYNNEI. The CDR3, as DNA: TGTGCCAGCAAAGTAGGACTAGCGGGGGGAAGGGAGACCCAGTACTTC. Its protein product is CASKVGLAGGRETQYF.

The chain recombines TRBV27 with TRBJ2-7, with 7 bases aligning to TRBD1. Germline-derived CDR1 and CDR2 are MNHEY and SMNVEV (reference sequence). The CDR3 is 15 residues long. The V and J ends lost 6 bases and 3 bases, in that order; junction bases with no gene match: 11. The CDR3 protein is CASRSDRLFNYEQYF. CDR3 bases: TGTGCCAGCAGGTCGGACAGGTTATTTAACTACGAGCAGTACTTC.

The chain combines TRBV2 with TRBJ1-5; tentatively, D is TRBD1 (6 bases). V lost 4 bases to trimming and J lost 6 bases, with 10 bases between them. Germline V lookup: CDR1 SNHLY, CDR2 FYNNEI. The CDR3 covers 13 residues. The CDR3 DNA reads TGTGCCAGCAGTGCAGGGGCCAGTCAGCCCCAGCATTTT. Protein sequence: CASSAGASQPQHF.

The V call is TRBV4-3, the J call TRBJ1-1; D is undetermined. Trimming cost V 0 bases and J 0 bases, with 11 bases left between them. The germline V gene encodes CDR1 LGHNA and CDR2 YSLEER. The CDR3 totals 16 residues. CDR3 sequence: CASSQDLEQMNTEAFF. CDR3 nucleotide sequence: TGCGCCAGCAGCCAAGATTTGGAGCAGATGAACACTGAAGCTTTCTTT.

This sequence joins TRBV4-2 and TRBJ1-6; D call uncertain. Germline V gene data show CDR1 as LGHNA and CDR2 as YNFKEQ. The CDR3 is 17 amino acids. Trimming took off 1 base at V and 4 bases at J, with 14 bases between the two ends. This CDR3 is CASSQVGSGEYNSPLHF. The CDR3 coding sequence is TGTGCCAGCAGCCAAGTGGGATCCGGGGAGTATAATTCACCCCTCCACTTT.

This chain joins TRBV28 and TRBJ2-4; no definite D call. Trimming left V 8 bases short and J 0 bases short, with 17 bases between. The CDR3 has 16 residues. CDR1 and CDR2 (germline): MDHEN, SYDVKM. As DNA, the CDR3 is TGTGCCAGCTCAAACGAGGATACCCTAGCCAAAAACATTCAGTACTTC. This encodes CASSNEDTLAKNIQYF.

The genes are TRBV7-8 and TRBJ2-7; D ambiguous. Looked up from germline, CDR1 is SGHVS and CDR2 is FQNEAQ. Trimming left V 5 bases short and J 3 bases short, with 11 bases between. The CDR3 extends over 13 amino acids. Here the CDR3 DNA reads TGTGCCAGCAGCCCTAGATCGGACTACGAGCAGTACTTC. This encodes CASSPRSDYEQYF.

The chain couples TRBV7-9 to TRBJ1-2; TRBD1 matches 9 bases. CDR1 is SEHNR, CDR2 FQNEAQ, per germline (reference sequence). The length of the CDR3 is 14 residues. V shed 1 base, J shed 8 bases, and the junction held 5 bases outside the gene matches. The DNA for the CDR3 is TGTGCCAGCAGCTTAGGGGACAGGGCTGGCGGCTACACCTTC. Protein: CASSLGDRAGGYTF.

The chain joins TRBV12-5 to TRBJ1-5; 7 bases fit TRBD1. This CDR3 has 12 amino acids. V dropped 6 bases and J dropped 7; count of bases not matched to a gene: 3. Germline-derived CDR1 and CDR2 are LGHNT and FRNRAP. The CDR3 coding sequence is TGTGCTAGTGGAACAGGGGAGCAGCCCCAGCATTTT. As protein: CASGTGEQPQHF.

The chain recombines TRBV5-6 with TRBJ2-1; 12 nucleotides align to TRBD2. The CDR3 spans 17 residues. Germline values: CDR1 SGHDT, CDR2 YYEEEE. The V gene end was trimmed by 1 base and the J gene end by 4 bases; junction bases not matched to a gene: 6. The CDR3 DNA sequence: TGTGCCAGCAGCTTGTTATCTAGCGGGGGGGCGTACAATGAGCAGTTCTTC. Translated: CASSLLSSGGAYNEQFF.

The J gene is TRBJ2-7, the V gene TRBV4-1; 7 nucleotides line up with TRBD1. The length of the CDR3 is 15 residues. Per germline, CDR1 MGHRA and CDR2 YSYEKL. V lost 1 base and J lost 7; bases outside the gene matches: 10. CDR3 in amino acids: CASSQAPGQLGEQYF. CDR3 nucleotide sequence: TGCGCCAGCAGCCAAGCACCGGGACAGCTTGGGGAGCAGTACTTC.

The V gene is TRBV5-4, the J gene TRBJ2-3; TRBD1 might be the D (5 bases). The CDR3 extends over 13 amino acids. V was trimmed by 1 base and J by 4 bases, leaving 7 bases between them. Germline V gene lookup returns CDR1 SGHNT and CDR2 YYREEE (reference sequence). CDR3 sequence: CASSLTGSDTQYF. The DNA for the CDR3 is TGTGCCAGCAGCTTGACAGGTTCAGATACGCAGTATTTT. Supplemented by reference TRBV5-4 and TRBJ2-3, the full variable domain reads ETGVTQSPTHLIKTRGQQVTLRCSSQSGHNTVSWYQQALGQGPQFIFQYYREEENGRGNFPPRFSGLQFPNYSSELNVNALELDDSALYLCASSLTGSDTQYFGPGTRLTVL.

The J gene is TRBJ1-2, the V gene TRBV19; TRBD1 aligns across 7 bases. Germline lookup yields CDR1 LNHDA and CDR2 SQIVND (reference sequence). There are 14 residues in the CDR3. J was trimmed by 5 bases and V by 4 bases; bases with no gene match: 7. CDR3 DNA: TGTGCCAGTAGTACCAGGGACAGTTGGTATGGCTACACCTTC. It translates to CASSTRDSWYGYTF. Full variable domain (rest looked up from reference TRBV19 and TRBJ1-2): DGGITQSPKYLFRKEGQNVTLSCEQNLNHDAMYWYRQDPGQGLRLIYYSQIVNDFQKGDIAEGYSVSREKKESFPLTVTSAQKNPTAFYLCASSTRDSWYGYTFGSGTRLTVV.

The V gene is TRBV19, the J gene TRBJ1-1; 9 bases agree with TRBD1. The CDR3 is 15 amino acids. Germline V CDR1 and CDR2: LNHDA, SQIVND (reference sequence). Unmatched junction bases numbered 7, after V lost 3 bases and J lost 5 bases. The CDR3 sequence is CASSIGGTGSTEAFF. As DNA, the CDR3 is TGTGCCAGTAGTATCGGAGGGACAGGGAGTACTGAAGCTTTCTTT.